A single sample gave rise to the 4 T cell receptor beta chains below, sequenced in a study of cytotoxic CD8 clonotypes in ibrutinib-treated CLL. Generated by immunoSEQ multiplex PCR, the TCRdb table keeps only in-frame clones and is missing some. The data hold some 170,000 clones, with about 88% observed a single time. The sequenced sample was PBMCs, obtained at disease progression, from a patient treated with ibrutinib. Receptors originate from a human donor with chronic lymphocytic leukemia.

This sequence joins TRBV7-3 and TRBJ2-1, with TRBD2 identical over 10 bases. The V segment lost 5 bases and the J segment 6 bases; nucleotides outside the gene matches: 7. This CDR3 comprises 15 residues. In germline, CDR1 is SGHTA, CDR2 FQGTGA. CDR3 protein: CASSRSGRAGNEQFF. The DNA of the CDR3 is TGTGCCAGCAGCAGGAGCGGGAGGGCGGGCAATGAGCAGTTCTTC. Drawing the rest from reference TRBV7-3 and TRBJ2-1, the complete variable domain is GAGVSQTPSNKVTEKGKYVELRCDPISGHTALYWYRQSLGQGPEFLIYFQGTGAADDSGLPNDRFFAVRPEGSVSTLKIQRTERGDSAVYLCASSRSGRAGNEQFFGPGTRLTVL.

CDR3 protein: CASSFSGRGSTEAFF. The CDR3 DNA is TGTGCCAGCAGCTTTTCGGGCAGGGGGAGCACTGAAGCTTTCTTT. This chain uses TRBV7-9 with TRBJ1-1; 7 nucleotides match TRBD1. Germline CDR1 SEHNR, CDR2 FQNEAQ (reference sequence). V lost 3 bases, J lost 4 bases, and 8 bases stayed unmatched. The CDR3 is made up of 15 amino acids.

V gene TRBV6-5 combines with J gene TRBJ2-5, with 9 bases identical to TRBD2. V dropped 4 bases and J dropped 6; count of bases not matched to a gene: 6. The CDR3 covers 14 residues. CDR1 is MNHEY, CDR2 SVGAGI, per germline. The CDR3 nucleotides are TGTGCCAGCAGTTTCATTAGCGGGAGTAAGACCCAGTACTTC. Amino acid sequence: CASSFISGSKTQYF.

V usage is TRBV6-1 and J usage is TRBJ2-1; D not resolved. The V end lost 3 bases, the J end lost 1 base, and 10 bases lay between the germline ends. From germline, CDR1 is MNHNS and CDR2 SASEGT. The length of the CDR3 is 15 residues. The CDR3 here is CASSDTATSYNEQFF. CDR3 bases: TGTGCCAGCAGTGATACCGCTACGTCCTACAATGAGCAGTTCTTC.